The 28 T cell receptor beta chains presented below share a single source sample, sequenced in a study of vaccination effects on CD4 cells after COVID-19. These receptors have no identified antigens. Under the ViraFEST assay, PBMC were stimulated with viral peptide pools so that antigen-specific CD4+ T cells expanded. Sequencing was performed afterwards. The culture ran for roughly ten days before CD4+ T cells were isolated. Either the BNT162b2 or mRNA-1273 vaccine was given to participants in two doses. Profiled with immunoSEQ multiplex PCR; TCRdb holds only in-frame clones, not every one. Of roughly 59,000 clones in the sample, roughly 78% are singletons; the top ten hold 2%. Sequenced here: CD4+ T cells from PBMCs cultured with HCoV-OC43 spike peptides, sampled after COVID-19 vaccination. Subset noted: HCoV-OC43 spike overlapping peptide pool stimulation. Receptor source: a human donor who received a COVID-19 vaccine.

The chain uses TRBV7-3 and TRBJ1-2, with TRBD1 identical over 9 bases. This CDR3 is 13 amino acids long. V lost 4 bases and J lost 7; bases outside the gene matches: 4. CDR1 is SGHTA and CDR2 is FQGTGA in the germline V gene. The CDR3 sequence is CASSSGQGFGYTF. CDR3 coding DNA: TGTGCCAGCAGCTCCGGACAGGGGTTTGGCTACACCTTC.

Only a few counts were recorded for this clone. The chain recombines TRBV7-2 with TRBJ1-5; 7 nucleotides agree with TRBD1. The V gene end was trimmed by 5 bases and the J gene end by 3 bases; junction bases not matched to a gene: 7. This CDR3 has 15 amino acids. Germline-derived CDR1 and CDR2 are SGHTA and FQGNSA. This CDR3 reads CASSPQGQYNQPQHF. The CDR3 DNA reads as TGTGCCAGCAGCCCACAGGGACAGTACAATCAGCCCCAGCATTTT. Combining the CDR3 with reference TRBV7-2 and TRBJ1-5 gives the whole variable domain GAGVSQSPSNKVTEKGKDVELRCDPISGHTALYWYRQSLGQGLEFLIYFQGNSAPDKSGLPSDRFSAERTGGSVSTLTIQRTQQEDSAVYLCASSPQGQYNQPQHFGDGTRLSIL.

The chain carries TRBV5-4 and TRBJ2-5; 8 bases match TRBD1. Germline V gene lookup returns CDR1 SGHNT and CDR2 YYREEE (reference sequence). The CDR3 has 15 residues. J lost 0 bases, V lost 4 bases, and 5 bases had no gene match. The CDR3 loop reads CASSPKQGDQETQYF. CDR3 DNA sequence: TGTGCCAGCAGCCCGAAACAGGGGGACCAAGAGACCCAGTACTTC. Drawing the rest from reference TRBV5-4 and TRBJ2-5, the complete variable domain is ETGVTQSPTHLIKTRGQQVTLRCSSQSGHNTVSWYQQALGQGPQFIFQYYREEENGRGNFPPRFSGLQFPNYSSELNVNALELDDSALYLCASSPKQGDQETQYFGPGTRLLVL.

The chain links TRBV5-1 to TRBJ1-2; D remains unclear. The V end was cut by 3 bases, the J end by 9 bases, with 18 bases between. The CDR3 spans 14 residues. Germline assignment: CDR1 SGHRS and CDR2 YFSETQ. The CDR3 reads CASSSGLPRASYTF. As DNA, the CDR3 is TGCGCCAGCAGCTCAGGCCTTCCCCGGGCGAGCTACACCTTC.

The CDR3 spells CASSYSGPNLAGRSQQFF. DNA for the CDR3: TGTGCCAGCAGTTACTCGGGCCCCAATCTAGCGGGACGAAGTCAGCAGTTCTTC. The V gene is TRBV6-2 or TRBV6-3, the J gene TRBJ2-1; TRBD2 aligns across 9 bases. Germline V CDR1 and CDR2: MNHEY, SVGEGT. The CDR3 is 18 residues long. V lost 0 bases and J lost 11; bases outside the gene matches: 17.

V usage is TRBV29-1 and J usage is TRBJ2-7, with D maybe TRBD2 (5 bases). The CDR3 runs to 11 residues. Germline-derived CDR1 and CDR2 are SQVTM and ANQGSEA. Trimming left V 7 bases short and J 2 bases short, with 9 bases between. CDR3 sequence reads: CSAEGTYEQYV. CDR3 nucleotides: TGCAGCGCCGAGGGAACCTACGAGCAGTACGTC.

The chain combines TRBV6-5 with TRBJ2-6; maybe TRBD1 (6 bases). The germline V gene encodes CDR1 MNHEY and CDR2 SVGAGI. Between the trimmed V and J ends, which lost 5 bases and 1 base, there was a span of 9 bases. This CDR3 spans 15 amino acids. In DNA form, the CDR3 reads TGTGCCAGCAGTCGCACAGGGTCTGGGGCCAACGTCCTGACTTTC. It codes for CASSRTGSGANVLTF.

The rearrangement uses TRBV24-1 and TRBJ2-1; a weak D match, TRBD1 (6 bases). Germline lookup yields CDR1 KGHDR and CDR2 SFDVKD. This CDR3 region has 16 residues. V lost 1 base, J lost 0 bases, and 9 bases lay in between. The CDR3 here is CATSDFDRSSYNEQFF. CDR3 nucleotide sequence: TGTGCCACCAGTGATTTTGACAGGTCCTCCTACAATGAGCAGTTCTTC.

The gene calls are TRBV10-1 and TRBJ1-2; no clear D. The length of the CDR3 is 13 residues. Germline-derived CDR1 and CDR2 are WNHNN and SYGVQD (reference sequence). V lost 1 base and J lost 4, with 7 bases in between. CDR3 amino acids: CASSEYRAYGYTF. The CDR3 coding sequence is TGCGCCAGCAGTGAGTACAGAGCCTATGGCTACACCTTC.

This rearrangement joins TRBV6-1 to TRBJ1-3, with no clear D. V shed 3 bases and J shed 0 bases, with 9 bases lying between them. The CDR3 is 15 residues long. Germline CDR1 reads MNHNS; CDR2 reads SASEGT. This chain's CDR3 is CASSEPGDSGNTIYF. The DNA for the CDR3 is TGTGCCAGCAGTGAGCCAGGTGACTCTGGAAACACCATATATTTT.

This clone was recorded once. Distinct nucleotide sequences in the sample also encode this CDR3. The gene calls are TRBV4-3 and TRBJ1-2; D is unclear. The CDR3 spans 15 residues. Germline assignment: CDR1 LGHNA and CDR2 YSLEER. V was cut by 0 bases and J by 4 bases, with 12 bases left in between. The CDR3 coding sequence is TGCGCCAGCAGCCAAGAGAGATCCGGGTCCTATGGCTACACCTTC. This translates into CASSQERSGSYGYTF.

This chain joins TRBV27 and TRBJ1-2, with D uncertain. CDR3 length equals 12 residues. In germline, CDR1 is MNHEY, CDR2 SMNVEV (reference sequence). V was trimmed by 6 bases and J by 0 bases, leaving 5 bases between them. The CDR3 bases are TGTGCCAGCAGCTCCACTAACTATGGCTACACCTTC. It encodes CASSSTNYGYTF.

The chain has TRBV6-5 and TRBJ2-5, with TRBD2 matching 8 bases. J was trimmed by 3 bases and V by 2 bases; bases with no gene match: 5. This CDR3 has 15 residues. Germline assignment: CDR1 MNHEY and CDR2 SVGAGI. The CDR3 reads CASSYAAGGEETQYF. The CDR3 DNA reads as TGTGCCAGCAGTTACGCGGCGGGGGGCGAAGAGACCCAGTACTTC.

The genes are TRBV4-2 and TRBJ1-4, with D unresolved. The CDR3 loop spans 15 amino acids. Trimming shortened V by 4 bases and J by 6 bases, and 15 bases separated the two germline ends. CDR1 LGHNA and CDR2 YNFKEQ come from the germline V gene. The DNA of the CDR3 is TGTGCCAGCAGCCGCAAAGGAGGTATCGATGAAAAACTGTTTTTT. Protein: CASSRKGGIDEKLFF.

The chain has TRBV10-3 and TRBJ2-3, with D uncertain. Germline V CDR1 and CDR2: ENHRY, SYGVKD. The ends were cut back, 6 bases at V and 0 bases at J, with 10 bases in the middle. CDR3 length: 14 residues. The CDR3 reads CAIRNPMSTDTQYF. CDR3 bases: TGTGCCATCAGGAACCCAATGAGCACAGATACGCAGTATTTT.

The chain uses TRBV18 and TRBJ1-5, with 12 bases fitting TRBD1. This CDR3 is built from 15 residues. Trimming took 5 bases from V and 5 from J; bases not matched to a gene: 4. CDR1 and CDR2 (germline): KGHSH, LQKENI. The CDR3 DNA reads TGTGCCAGCTCAGGGACAGGGGGCCTGGATCAGCCCCAGCATTTT. This translates into CASSGTGGLDQPQHF.

The chain recombines TRBV19 with TRBJ1-2, with D perhaps TRBD1 (5 bases). Trimming left V 4 bases short and J 4 bases short, with 10 bases between. The length of the CDR3 is 13 residues. CDR1 is LNHDA and CDR2 is SQIVND in the germline V gene (reference sequence). The CDR3 sequence is CASSNGGTYGYTF. The CDR3 bases are TGTGCCAGTAGTAATGGGGGGACCTATGGCTACACCTTC.

There are a few counts of this clone. Other DNA sequences of this sample code for an identical CDR3. This sequence joins TRBV12-3 or TRBV12-4 and TRBJ1-2, with D hard to call. This CDR3 has 13 residues. The V gene lost 3 bases and the J gene lost 5 bases, with 10 bases spanning the gap. The CDR3 nucleotides are TGTGCCAGCAGTTTCGGACGCCTGTATGGCTACACCTTC. Amino acids: CASSFGRLYGYTF.

This clone appeared a single time. The J gene is TRBJ1-2, the V gene TRBV6-5, with 8 bases that match TRBD1. V dropped 2 bases and J dropped 3; count of bases not matched to a gene: 8. This CDR3 comprises 16 residues. Germline V CDR1 and CDR2: MNHEY, SVGAGI. CDR3 amino acids: CASSYLRTGTDYGYTF. The CDR3 region has the DNA TGTGCCAGCAGTTACCTTCGGACAGGGACTGACTATGGCTACACCTTC.

The CDR3 nucleotides read TGTGCCAGCAAAAACAGCATGAACACTGAAGCTTTCTTT. It translates to CASKNSMNTEAFF. The rearrangement joins TRBV2 to TRBJ1-1; no firm D call. The CDR3 totals 13 residues. Germline-derived CDR1 and CDR2 are SNHLY and FYNNEI. V shed 7 bases and J shed 0 bases, with 9 bases lying between them. The complete variable domain, with remaining parts taken from reference TRBV2 and TRBJ1-1, reads EPEVTQTPSHQVTQMGQEVILRCVPISNHLYFYWYRQILGQKVEFLVSFYNNEISEKSEIFDDQFSVERPDGSNFTLKIRSTKLEDSAMYFCASKNSMNTEAFFGQGTRLTVV.

The rearrangement links TRBV2 to TRBJ1-2, with a tentative D call TRBD1 (5 bases). This CDR3 is built from 13 residues. Germline loops: CDR1 SNHLY, CDR2 FYNNEI. The germline V and J ends were trimmed by 4 bases and 2 bases, with 8 bases remaining between them. The chain's CDR3 is CASSGQGNYGYTF. The CDR3 coding sequence is TGTGCCAGCAGTGGGCAGGGAAACTATGGCTACACCTTC.

The chain combines TRBV19 with TRBJ2-3, with D possibly being TRBD1 or TRBD2 (6 bases each). CDR3 length equals 15 residues. Germline V gives CDR1 LNHDA, CDR2 SQIVND (reference sequence). V dropped 7 bases and J dropped 4 bases, with 18 bases sitting between them. The CDR3: CASTLQGRGADTQYF. DNA for the CDR3: TGTGCCAGTACCCTACAGGGTAGGGGGGCAGATACGCAGTATTTT.

The chain carries TRBV30 and TRBJ1-4; 7 nucleotides agree with TRBD1. The V gene's germline CDR1 is GTSNPN and CDR2 SVGIG (reference sequence). The CDR3 runs to 15 residues. The junction had 10 bases not matched to a gene; V was cut back by 1 base and J by 8 bases. The CDR3 DNA sequence: TGTGCCTGGAGTGGGGGTCCCGGGACAGCAGAAAAACTGTTTTTT. This sequence encodes CAWSGGPGTAEKLFF.

This clone was found a few times. V usage is TRBV24-1 and J usage is TRBJ2-2; D unclear. V lost 8 bases and J 3 bases, leaving 12 bases between the germline ends. This CDR3 region has 14 residues. Germline CDR1 KGHDR, CDR2 SFDVKD. The CDR3 sequence is CATMGWSDTGELFF. The CDR3 DNA is TGTGCCACCATGGGGTGGTCGGACACCGGGGAGCTGTTTTTT.

The chain carries TRBV9 and TRBJ2-3, with D tentatively TRBD2 (5 bases). There are 16 residues in the CDR3. Germline CDR1 and CDR2: SGDLS and YYNGEE. V lost 4 bases, J lost 4 bases, and 19 bases lay in between. As DNA, the CDR3 is TGTGCCAGCAGCACTTATCCGGAGGCCCGCGCAGATACGCAGTATTTT. It translates to CASSTYPEARADTQYF.

This rearrangement joins TRBV19 to TRBJ1-5; a possible D gene is TRBD1 (6 bases). The CDR3 extends over 16 amino acids. V was cut by 7 bases and J by 0 bases, with 16 bases left in between. Germline CDR1 LNHDA, CDR2 SQIVND (reference sequence). CDR3 in amino acids: CASTPRAGASNQPQHF. The DNA for the CDR3 is TGTGCCAGTACCCCTCGGGCGGGGGCTAGCAATCAGCCCCAGCATTTT.

The J gene is TRBJ1-4, the V gene TRBV27, with TRBD1 identical over 9 bases. The CDR3 has 14 amino acids. V trimming: 6 bases; J trimming: 8 bases; junction bases outside the gene matches: 7. Germline CDR1 is MNHEY and CDR2 is SMNVEV (reference sequence). The CDR3 loop is CASRPQGAGEKLFF. For the CDR3, the DNA is TGTGCCAGCAGACCACAGGGGGCAGGGGAAAAACTGTTTTTT. The variable domain in full, with the rest retrieved from reference TRBV27 and TRBJ1-4, is EAQVTQNPRYLITVTGKKLTVTCSQNMNHEYMSWYRQDPGLGLRQIYYSMNVEVTDKGDVPEGYKVSRKEKRNFPLILESPSPNQTSLYFCASRPQGAGEKLFFGSGTQLSVL.

The chain is built from TRBV10-3 and TRBJ1-1; 8 bases map to TRBD1. The length of the CDR3 is 15 residues. CDR1 ENHRY and CDR2 SYGVKD come from the germline V gene. The junction had 11 bases not matched to a gene; V was cut back by 6 bases and J by 5 bases. CDR3: CAISRDRSDVTEAFF. The CDR3 DNA sequence: TGTGCCATCAGCCGGGACAGGTCCGATGTGACTGAAGCTTTCTTT.